These 23 T cell receptor beta chains came from one sample sequenced in a study of T cell responses to AZD1222 COVID-19 vaccine. Assay: immunoSEQ multiplex PCR; the TCRdb copy retains only in-frame clones and omits some. The sample holds about 200,000 clones, approximately 93% seen once. The specimen was peripheral blood, collected 28 days after the second AZD1222 dose. The receptors shown here come from an adult who received the AZD1222 COVID-19 vaccine.

V and J are TRBV6-5 and TRBJ2-1, with TRBD2 matching over 11 bases. Germline trimming cut 4 bases from V and 5 bases from J; bases unmatched to any gene: 7. The CDR3 totals 16 residues. Germline V CDR1 and CDR2: MNHEY, SVGAGI. DNA of the CDR3: TGTGCCAGCAGTTCCCGAACTAGCGGGAGTAACAATGAGCAGTTCTTC. Amino acid sequence: CASSSRTSGSNNEQFF.

The chain links TRBV30 to TRBJ1-2, with a tentative D call TRBD1 (5 bases). Trimming took off 1 base at V and 4 bases at J, with 13 bases between the two ends. Germline V CDR1 and CDR2: GTSNPN, SVGIG (reference sequence). CDR3 size: 14 residues. This CDR3 is CAWSDRLTGYGYTF. The CDR3 DNA is TGTGCCTGGAGTGACCGACTTACAGGCTATGGCTACACCTTC.

This chain links TRBV6-5 with TRBJ1-3; D may be TRBD1 (6 bases). V was trimmed by 0 bases and J by 2 bases, leaving 8 bases between them. Germline loops: CDR1 MNHEY, CDR2 SVGAGI. This CDR3 contains 15 residues. The CDR3 nucleotides read TGTGCCAGCAGTTACTCTGGGGGCCCTGGAAACACCATATATTTT. This codes for CASSYSGGPGNTIYF.

The sample holds one count of this clone. The chain combines TRBV14 with TRBJ1-2; D is uncertain. This CDR3 is 15 amino acids long. Per the germline V gene, CDR1 is SGHDN and CDR2 is FVKESK. The ends were cut back, 0 bases at V and 4 bases at J, with 12 bases in the middle. CDR3 sequence reads: CASSQDAGRGYGYTF. The CDR3 DNA follows: TGTGCCAGCAGCCAAGACGCTGGGAGAGGCTATGGCTACACCTTC. The variable domain in full, with the rest retrieved from reference TRBV14 and TRBJ1-2, is EAGVTQFPSHSVIEKGQTVTLRCDPISGHDNLYWYRRVMGKEIKFLLHFVKESKQDESGMPNNRFLAERTGGTYSTLKVQPAELEDSGVYFCASSQDAGRGYGYTFGSGTRLTVV.

The rearrangement joins TRBV12-2 to TRBJ1-1; TRBD1, the table's D call, was not compared with the DNA. TRBV12-2 has pseudogene status. The CDR3 loop spans 17 amino acids. The chain's CDR3 is CASRLAWPKGYGTEAFF. Here the CDR3 DNA reads TGTGCAAGTCGCTTAGCGTGGCCGAAGGGGTATGGCACTGAAGCTTTCTTT.

The chain carries TRBV29-1 and TRBJ2-2; 7 bases line up with TRBD2. The CDR3 loop spans 13 amino acids. Germline V gene lookup returns CDR1 SQVTM and CDR2 ANQGSEA. Trimming removed 2 bases from V and 5 bases from J; junction bases left unmatched: 2. This CDR3 reads CSVEPGGTGELFF. The CDR3 nucleotides read TGCAGCGTTGAACCGGGGGGTACCGGGGAGCTGTTTTTT.

The rearrangement joins TRBV5-1 to TRBJ1-4; 8 bases match TRBD1. With 4 bases clipped from V and 5 bases from J, the junction kept 4 bases outside the gene matches. This CDR3 contains 14 residues. CDR1 is SGHRS and CDR2 is YFSETQ in the germline V gene. CDR3 DNA sequence: TGCGCCAGCAGCCCAGGGGGCCAAAATGAAAAACTGTTTTTT. It codes for CASSPGGQNEKLFF.

The chain has TRBV3-1 (or the pseudogene TRBV3-2) and TRBJ1-2; D gene unclear. Trimming took 4 bases from V and 0 from J, leaving 6 bases between them. The germline V gene encodes CDR1 LGHDT and CDR2 YNNKEL (reference sequence). The CDR3 runs to 13 residues. CDR3 in DNA: TGTGCCAGCAGCCCCGGGGCTAACTATGGCTACACCTTC. This gives the protein CASSPGANYGYTF.

This sequence joins TRBV6-2 or TRBV6-3 and TRBJ1-5; 9 positions agree with TRBD1. CDR3 length: 17 residues. V dropped 6 bases and J dropped 1; count of bases not matched to a gene: 10. Germline loops: CDR1 MNHEY, CDR2 SVGEGT. The DNA of the CDR3 is TGTGCCAGCAGCTATGATCGACAGGGGGAAAGCAATCAGCCCCAGCATTTT. Translated: CASSYDRQGESNQPQHF.

Concerning this clone itself: One end of the junction does not line up with germline, which may come from a read error. The chain joins TRBV3-1 (or the pseudogene TRBV3-2) to TRBJ2-7, with 9 bases that match TRBD1. The CDR3 totals 14 residues. From germline, CDR1 is LGHDT and CDR2 YNNKEL (reference sequence). This CDR3 is CASSPGTGILAETF. As DNA, the CDR3 is TGTGCCAGCAGCCCCGGGACAGGGATTCTGGCTGAGACATTC.

This chain links TRBV10-3 with TRBJ1-2; possibly TRBD1 for D (5 bases). This CDR3 has 12 amino acids. V lost 3 bases, J lost 7 bases, and 9 bases lay in between. Germline V gene lookup returns CDR1 ENHRY and CDR2 SYGVKD. The CDR3 DNA is TGTGCCATCAGTGACAGGGACCGTGGCTACACCTTC. It specifies CAISDRDRGYTF.

This chain links TRBV5-1 with TRBJ1-1; weak D call: TRBD1 (6 bases). Germline CDR1 is SGHRS and CDR2 is YFSETQ. V was clipped by 3 bases and J by 5 bases, with 17 bases between them. There are 15 residues in the CDR3. Written as DNA, the CDR3 is TGCGCCAGCAGCTCGCTACAGGGTGGAGGGACTGAAGCTTTCTTT. It yields the protein CASSSLQGGGTEAFF.

This clone came up a few times. This chain uses TRBV10-1 with TRBJ1-1, with TRBD1 identical over 9 bases. Trimming removed 5 bases from V and 3 bases from J; junction bases left unmatched: 7. The CDR3 extends over 15 amino acids. CDR1 and CDR2 from the germline V gene are WNHNN and SYGVQD (reference sequence). The CDR3 reads CASSPGQGSDTEAFF. The CDR3 DNA reads as TGCGCCAGCAGTCCCGGACAGGGGAGCGACACTGAAGCTTTCTTT.

This clone was observed once. V usage is TRBV7-9 and J usage is TRBJ2-7, with TRBD1 matching 8 bases. Per germline, CDR1 SEHNR and CDR2 FQNEAQ (reference sequence). The CDR3 has 14 residues. V trimming: 5 bases; J trimming: 3 bases; junction bases outside the gene matches: 6. CDR3 coding DNA: TGTGCCAGCAGCCGGGGACAGGAGTTCTACGAGCAGTACTTC. Its translation is CASSRGQEFYEQYF.

The chain has TRBV6-2 or TRBV6-3 and TRBJ1-4, with D uncertain. Trimming took 2 bases from V and 7 from J, leaving 17 bases between them. The CDR3 consists of 16 residues. Germline loops: CDR1 MNHEY, CDR2 SVGEGT. In DNA, the CDR3 is TGTGCCAGCAGTTACCCCCCGACTCGAGGTGGTGAAAAACTGTTTTTT. Amino acids: CASSYPPTRGGEKLFF.

The chain employs TRBV18 and TRBJ1-6; the match to TRBD1 covers 7 bases. Trimming cost V 8 bases and J 0 bases; bases outside gene matches: 4. CDR3 length: 15 amino acids. Germline V CDR1 and CDR2: KGHSH, LQKENI. The CDR3 loop is CASRDSPSYNSPLHF. In nucleotides, the CDR3 is TGTGCCAGCCGGGACAGCCCCTCCTATAATTCACCCCTCCACTTT.

This chain joins TRBV6-5 and TRBJ2-7; TRBD1 might be the D (7 bases). The germline V gene encodes CDR1 MNHEY and CDR2 SVGAGI. Trimming removed 6 bases from V and 3 bases from J, with 18 bases in between. This CDR3 comprises 15 residues. CDR3 bases: TGTGCCAGCAGCCTAGGAGGGGGCAGGGTCTACGAGCAGTACTTC. Its protein is CASSLGGGRVYEQYF.

The V gene is TRBV25-1, the J gene TRBJ1-4; 7 bases match TRBD1. The CDR3 is 16 residues long. Germline CDR1 MGHDK, CDR2 SYGVNS. Trimming cost V 8 bases and J 2 bases; bases outside gene matches: 11. This CDR3 reads CASGAGGRGTNEKLFF. The DNA of the CDR3 is TGTGCCAGCGGGGCAGGGGGTCGCGGGACTAATGAAAAACTGTTTTTT.

The V call is TRBV28, the J call TRBJ1-2; D is undetermined. V was trimmed by 6 bases and J by 8 bases, leaving 13 bases between them. The germline CDR1 and CDR2 sequences are MDHEN and SYDVKM. The CDR3 consists of 12 residues. CDR3 loop: CASRRALEGYTF. In nucleotides, the CDR3 is TGTGCCAGCAGGAGGGCCCTGGAGGGCTACACCTTC.

This chain uses TRBV6-5 with TRBJ1-2, with no clear D. Trimming removed 4 bases from V and 0 bases from J, with 9 bases in between. CDR3 size: 14 residues. Germline V gene sequence: CDR1 MNHEY, CDR2 SVGAGI. This chain's CDR3 is CASSLGRANYGYTF. CDR3 nucleotide sequence: TGTGCCAGCAGTTTAGGCAGAGCTAACTATGGCTACACCTTC.

The rearrangement joins TRBV5-5 to TRBJ1-2; tentative D call: TRBD1 (6 bases). This CDR3 has 13 residues. CDR1 and CDR2 from the germline V gene are SGHKS and YYEKEE (reference sequence). Trimming took 2 bases from V and 7 from J, leaving 12 bases between them. CDR3 DNA sequence: TGTGCCAGCAGCTTCATACAGGGCAGTGGCTACACCTTC. Its translation: CASSFIQGSGYTF.

The chain uses TRBV5-6 and TRBJ2-3; TRBD2 agrees at 9 bases. The CDR3 loop spans 15 amino acids. J lost 3 bases, V lost 0 bases, and 2 bases had no gene match. CDR1 is SGHDT, CDR2 YYEEEE, per germline. CDR3: CASSLAAGGTDTQYF. The CDR3 DNA sequence: TGTGCCAGCAGCTTGGCGGCGGGGGGGACAGATACGCAGTATTTT.

This chain links TRBV18 with TRBJ1-5, with 8 bases lining up with TRBD1. The CDR3 is 18 residues long. In germline, CDR1 is KGHSH, CDR2 LQKENI. With 0 bases clipped from V and 0 bases from J, the junction kept 7 bases outside the gene matches. The CDR3 DNA reads as TGTGCCAGCTCACCACCGGGGACAGGAGAGTATAGCAATCAGCCCCAGCATTTT. It yields the protein CASSPPGTGEYSNQPQHF. The entire variable domain, with the rest obtained from reference TRBV18 and TRBJ1-5, is as follows: NAGVMQNPRHLVRRRGQEARLRCSPMKGHSHVYWYRQLPEEGLKFMVYLQKENIIDESGMPKERFSAEFPKEGPSILRIQQVVRGDSAAYFCASSPPGTGEYSNQPQHFGDGTRLSIL.